This T cell receptor beta chain was sequenced for a study of blood T cells in healthy people across ages. The J segment lost 7 bases and the V segment lost 2 bases, leaving 8 bases of the junction unmatched. There are 15 residues in the CDR3. Primed by a sample-barcoded 5' primer and a J-beta primer mix, a second PCR proceeded for 7 to 11 cycles. A template-switch adaptor containing 12 random nucleotides labeled each cDNA molecule. TCRdb analysed the 5' RACE reads with MiXCR anew, one entry per CDR3 protein. This sample has fewer than 900,000 distinct CDR3 sequences, with roughly two fifths found just once. Every donor provided 7.5 to 10 milliliters of peripheral blood.

What was sequenced was blood. The TCR originated in a woman in her fifties or sixties in good health. The chain is built from TRBV12-3 or TRBV12-4 and TRBJ2-1; TRBD1 aligns across 7 bases. In nucleotides, the CDR3 is TGTGCCAGCAGTTTAAGACAGGGCCATATGAATGAGCAGTTCTTC. Translated, it gives CASSLRQGHMNEQFF.